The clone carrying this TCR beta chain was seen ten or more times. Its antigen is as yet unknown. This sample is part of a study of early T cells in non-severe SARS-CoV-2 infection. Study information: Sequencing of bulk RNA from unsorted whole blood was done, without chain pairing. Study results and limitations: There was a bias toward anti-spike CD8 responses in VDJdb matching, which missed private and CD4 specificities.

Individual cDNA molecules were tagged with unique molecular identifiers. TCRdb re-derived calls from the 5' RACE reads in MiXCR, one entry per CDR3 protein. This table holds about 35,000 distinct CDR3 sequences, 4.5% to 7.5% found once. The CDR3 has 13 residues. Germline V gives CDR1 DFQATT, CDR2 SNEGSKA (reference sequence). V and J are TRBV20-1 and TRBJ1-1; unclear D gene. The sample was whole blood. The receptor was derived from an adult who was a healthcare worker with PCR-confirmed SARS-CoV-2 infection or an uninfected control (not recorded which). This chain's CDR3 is CRAHPEPNTEAFF. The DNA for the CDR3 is TGCAGGGCACATCCTGAACCGAACACTGAAGCTTTCTTT.